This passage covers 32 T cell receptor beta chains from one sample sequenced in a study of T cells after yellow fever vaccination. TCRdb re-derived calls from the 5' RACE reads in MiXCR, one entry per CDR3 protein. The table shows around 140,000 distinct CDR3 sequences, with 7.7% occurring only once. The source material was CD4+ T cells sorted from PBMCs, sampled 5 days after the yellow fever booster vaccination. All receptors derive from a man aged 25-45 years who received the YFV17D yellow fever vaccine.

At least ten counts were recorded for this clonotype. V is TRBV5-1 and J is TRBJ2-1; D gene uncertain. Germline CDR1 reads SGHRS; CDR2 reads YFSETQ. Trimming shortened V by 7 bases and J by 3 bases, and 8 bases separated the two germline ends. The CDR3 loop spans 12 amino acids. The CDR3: CASGGVYNEQFF. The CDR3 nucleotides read TGCGCCAGCGGCGGAGTCTACAATGAGCAGTTCTTC.

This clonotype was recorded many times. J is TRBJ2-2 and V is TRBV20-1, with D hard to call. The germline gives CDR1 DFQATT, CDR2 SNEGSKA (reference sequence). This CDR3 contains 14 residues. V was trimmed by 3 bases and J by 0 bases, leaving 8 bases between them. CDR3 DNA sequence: TGCAGTGCTAGGTGGGGTGCGAACACCGGGGAGCTGTTTTTT. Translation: CSARWGANTGELFF.

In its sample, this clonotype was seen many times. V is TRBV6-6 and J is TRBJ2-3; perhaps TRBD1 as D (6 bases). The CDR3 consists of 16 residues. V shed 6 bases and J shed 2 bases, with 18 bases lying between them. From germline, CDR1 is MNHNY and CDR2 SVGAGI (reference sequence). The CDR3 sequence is CASSRTGGHLTDTQYF. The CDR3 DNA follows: TGTGCCAGCAGCCGGACTGGGGGACATCTCACAGATACGCAGTATTTT.

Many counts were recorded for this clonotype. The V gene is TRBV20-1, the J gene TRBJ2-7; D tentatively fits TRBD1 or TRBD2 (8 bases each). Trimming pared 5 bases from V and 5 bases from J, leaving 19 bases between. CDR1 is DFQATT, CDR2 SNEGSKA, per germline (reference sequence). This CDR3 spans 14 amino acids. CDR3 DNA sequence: TGCAGTGCTCCCAGGGGGCTAGCGGGCGACGAGCAGTACTTC. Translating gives CSAPRGLAGDEQYF.

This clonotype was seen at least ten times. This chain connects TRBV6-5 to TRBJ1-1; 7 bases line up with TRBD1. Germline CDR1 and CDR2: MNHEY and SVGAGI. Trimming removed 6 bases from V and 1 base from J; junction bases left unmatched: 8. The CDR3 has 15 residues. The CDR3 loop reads CASRTPGQTNTEAFF. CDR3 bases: TGTGCCAGCAGAACCCCGGGACAGACGAACACTGAAGCTTTCTTT.

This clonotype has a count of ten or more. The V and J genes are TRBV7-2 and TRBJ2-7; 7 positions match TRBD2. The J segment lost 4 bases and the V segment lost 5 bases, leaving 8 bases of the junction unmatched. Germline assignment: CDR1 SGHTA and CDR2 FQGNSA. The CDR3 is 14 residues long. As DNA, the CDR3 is TGTGCCAGCAGCCTAGGGGCTAGCGGTTACGAGCAGTACTTC. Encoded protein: CASSLGASGYEQYF.

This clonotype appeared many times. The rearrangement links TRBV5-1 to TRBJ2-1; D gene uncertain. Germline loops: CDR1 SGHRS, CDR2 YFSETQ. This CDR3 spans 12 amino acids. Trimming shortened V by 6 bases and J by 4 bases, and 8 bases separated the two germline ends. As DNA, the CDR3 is TGCGCCAGCAACCTCGGGTACAATGAGCAGTTCTTC. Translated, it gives CASNLGYNEQFF.

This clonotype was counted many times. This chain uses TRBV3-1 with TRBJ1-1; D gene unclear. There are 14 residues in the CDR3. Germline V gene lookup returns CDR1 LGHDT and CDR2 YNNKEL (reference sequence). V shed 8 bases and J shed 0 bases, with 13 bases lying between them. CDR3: CASRSPTVNTEAFF. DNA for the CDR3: TGTGCCAGCCGCTCACCGACGGTGAACACTGAAGCTTTCTTT.

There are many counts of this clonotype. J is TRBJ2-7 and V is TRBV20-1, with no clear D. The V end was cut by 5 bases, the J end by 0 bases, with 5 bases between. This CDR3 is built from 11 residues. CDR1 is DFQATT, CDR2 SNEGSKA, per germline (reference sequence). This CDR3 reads CSAPSSYEQYF. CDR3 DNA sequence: TGCAGTGCTCCAAGCTCCTACGAGCAGTACTTC.

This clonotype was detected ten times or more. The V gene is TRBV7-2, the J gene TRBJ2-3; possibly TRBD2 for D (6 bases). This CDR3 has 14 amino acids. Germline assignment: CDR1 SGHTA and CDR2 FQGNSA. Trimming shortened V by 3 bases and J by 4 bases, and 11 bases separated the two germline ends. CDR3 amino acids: CASSFREWADTQYF. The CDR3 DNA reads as TGTGCCAGCAGCTTTCGGGAGTGGGCAGATACGCAGTATTTT.

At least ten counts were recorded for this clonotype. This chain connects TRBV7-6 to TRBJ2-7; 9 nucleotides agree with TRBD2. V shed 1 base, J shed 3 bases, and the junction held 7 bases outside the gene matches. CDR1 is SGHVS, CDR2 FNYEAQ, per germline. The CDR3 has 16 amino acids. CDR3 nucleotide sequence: TGTGCCAGCAGCTTAGGGGCGGGAGGGATTAGCTACGAGCAGTACTTC. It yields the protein CASSLGAGGISYEQYF.

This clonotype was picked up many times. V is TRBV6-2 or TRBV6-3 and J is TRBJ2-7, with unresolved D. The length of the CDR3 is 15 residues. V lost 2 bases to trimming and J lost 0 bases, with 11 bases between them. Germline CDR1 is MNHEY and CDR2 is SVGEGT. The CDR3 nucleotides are TGTGCCAGCAGTTACCCCGGCAGTATCTCCTACGAGCAGTACTTC. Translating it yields CASSYPGSISYEQYF.

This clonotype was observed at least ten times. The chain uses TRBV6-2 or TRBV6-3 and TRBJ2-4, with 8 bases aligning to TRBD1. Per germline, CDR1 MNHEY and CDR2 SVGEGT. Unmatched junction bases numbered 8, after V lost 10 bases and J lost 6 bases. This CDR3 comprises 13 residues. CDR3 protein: CAISRGHGNIQYF. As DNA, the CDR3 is TGTGCCATCTCCAGGGGGCATGGAAACATTCAGTACTTC.

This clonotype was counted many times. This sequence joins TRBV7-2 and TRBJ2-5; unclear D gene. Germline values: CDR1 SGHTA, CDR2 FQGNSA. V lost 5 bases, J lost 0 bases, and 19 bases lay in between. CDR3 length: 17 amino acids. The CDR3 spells CASSIRADVPYQETQYF. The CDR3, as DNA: TGTGCCAGCAGCATTCGTGCGGACGTACCATACCAAGAGACCCAGTACTTC.

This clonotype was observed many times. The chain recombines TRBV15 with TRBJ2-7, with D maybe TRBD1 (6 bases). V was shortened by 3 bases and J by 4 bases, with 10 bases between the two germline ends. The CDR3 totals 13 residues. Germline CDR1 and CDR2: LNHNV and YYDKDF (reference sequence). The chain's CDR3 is CATSRDSLYEQYF. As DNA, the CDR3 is TGTGCCACCAGCAGGGACAGTCTATACGAGCAGTACTTC.

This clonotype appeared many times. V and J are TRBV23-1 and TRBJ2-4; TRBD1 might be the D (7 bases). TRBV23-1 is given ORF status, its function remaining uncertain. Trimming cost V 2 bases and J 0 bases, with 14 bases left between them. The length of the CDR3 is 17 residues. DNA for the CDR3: TGCGCCAGCAGTCAACCGGCAGGGGGACTAGCCAAAAACATTCAGTACTTC. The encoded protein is CASSQPAGGLAKNIQYF.

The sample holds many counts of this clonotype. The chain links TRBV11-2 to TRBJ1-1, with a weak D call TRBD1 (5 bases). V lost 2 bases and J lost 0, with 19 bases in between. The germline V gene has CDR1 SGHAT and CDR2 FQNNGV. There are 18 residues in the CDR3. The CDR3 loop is CASSLIGMGGIMNTEAFF. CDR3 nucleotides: TGTGCCAGCAGCTTAATCGGGATGGGGGGGATCATGAACACTGAAGCTTTCTTT.

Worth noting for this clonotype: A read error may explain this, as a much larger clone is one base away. CDR3 nucleotides: TGCAGCGCGAGCGCGGGCCTCTCGGGAGAGCAGTTCTTC. Its translation: CSASAGLSGEQFF. This chain uses TRBV29-1 with TRBJ2-1, with D tentatively TRBD2 (5 bases). V was trimmed by 7 bases and J by 10 bases, leaving 20 bases between them. The length of the CDR3 is 13 residues. CDR1 SQVTM and CDR2 ANQGSEA come from the germline V gene.

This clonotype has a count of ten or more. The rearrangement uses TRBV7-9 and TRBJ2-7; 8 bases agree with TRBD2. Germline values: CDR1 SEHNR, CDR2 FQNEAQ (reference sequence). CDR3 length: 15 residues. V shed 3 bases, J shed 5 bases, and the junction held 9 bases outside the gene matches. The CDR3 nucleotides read TGTGCCAGCAGCTTGTCGGGCGGGAGGACGGACGAGCAGTACTTC. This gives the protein CASSLSGGRTDEQYF.

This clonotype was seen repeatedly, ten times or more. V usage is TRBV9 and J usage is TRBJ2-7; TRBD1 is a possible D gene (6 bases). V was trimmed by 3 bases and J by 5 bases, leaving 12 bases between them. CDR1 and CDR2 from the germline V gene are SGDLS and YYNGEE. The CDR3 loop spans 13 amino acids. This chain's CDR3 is CASSATQGNEQYF. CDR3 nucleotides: TGTGCCAGCAGCGCGACACAGGGTAACGAGCAGTACTTC.

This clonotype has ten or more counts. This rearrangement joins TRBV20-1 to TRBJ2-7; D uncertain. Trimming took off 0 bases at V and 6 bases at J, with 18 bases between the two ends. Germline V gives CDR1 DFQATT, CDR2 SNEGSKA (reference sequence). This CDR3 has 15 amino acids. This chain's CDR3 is CSARDLEGSLLEQYF. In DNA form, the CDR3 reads TGCAGTGCTAGAGATCTTGAAGGCTCCTTACTCGAGCAGTACTTC.

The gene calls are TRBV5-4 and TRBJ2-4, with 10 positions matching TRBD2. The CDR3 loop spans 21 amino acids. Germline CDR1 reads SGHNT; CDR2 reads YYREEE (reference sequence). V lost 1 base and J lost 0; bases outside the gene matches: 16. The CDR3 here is CASSLKITGDTSGKAKNIQYF. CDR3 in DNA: TGTGCCAGCAGCTTGAAGATCACGGGAGATACTAGCGGGAAAGCCAAAAACATTCAGTACTTC.

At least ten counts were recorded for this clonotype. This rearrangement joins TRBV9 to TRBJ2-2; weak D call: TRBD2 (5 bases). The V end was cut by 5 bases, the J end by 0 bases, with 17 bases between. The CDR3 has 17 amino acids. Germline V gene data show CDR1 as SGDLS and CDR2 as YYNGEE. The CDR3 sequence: CASSPRAWEPNTGELFF. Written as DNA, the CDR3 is TGTGCCAGCAGTCCTAGGGCATGGGAGCCGAACACCGGGGAGCTGTTTTTT.

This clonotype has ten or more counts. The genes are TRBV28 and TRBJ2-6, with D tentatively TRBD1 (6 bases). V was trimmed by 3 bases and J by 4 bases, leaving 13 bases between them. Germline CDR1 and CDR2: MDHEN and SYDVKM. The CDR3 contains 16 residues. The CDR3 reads CASSFQGTNGANVLTF. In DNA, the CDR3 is TGTGCCAGCAGTTTCCAGGGGACGAACGGGGCCAACGTCCTGACTTTC.

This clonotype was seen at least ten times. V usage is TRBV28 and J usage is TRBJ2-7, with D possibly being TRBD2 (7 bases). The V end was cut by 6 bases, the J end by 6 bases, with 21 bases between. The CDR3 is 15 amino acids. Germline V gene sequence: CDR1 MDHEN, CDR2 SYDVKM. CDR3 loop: CASSTGSSGIGEQYF. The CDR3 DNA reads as TGTGCCAGCAGCACAGGGTCCAGCGGGATAGGCGAGCAGTACTTC. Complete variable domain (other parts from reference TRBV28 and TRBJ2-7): DVKVTQSSRYLVKRTGEKVFLECVQDMDHENMFWYRQDPGLGLRLIYFSYDVKMKEKGDIPEGYSVSREKKERFSLILESASTNQTSMYLCASSTGSSGIGEQYFGPGTRLTVT.

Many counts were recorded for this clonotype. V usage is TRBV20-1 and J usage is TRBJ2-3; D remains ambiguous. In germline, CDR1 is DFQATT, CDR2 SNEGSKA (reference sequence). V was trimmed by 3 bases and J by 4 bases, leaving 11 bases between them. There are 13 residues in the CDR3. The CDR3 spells CSARGRDSDTQYF. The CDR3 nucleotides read TGCAGTGCTAGGGGCCGTGATTCAGATACGCAGTATTTT.

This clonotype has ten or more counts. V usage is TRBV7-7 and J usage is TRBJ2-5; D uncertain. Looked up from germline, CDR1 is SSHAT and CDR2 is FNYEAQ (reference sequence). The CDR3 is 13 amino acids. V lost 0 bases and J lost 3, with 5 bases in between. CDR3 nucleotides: TGTGCCAGCAGCTTAGCGGGAAAAGAGACCCAGTACTTC. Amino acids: CASSLAGKETQYF.

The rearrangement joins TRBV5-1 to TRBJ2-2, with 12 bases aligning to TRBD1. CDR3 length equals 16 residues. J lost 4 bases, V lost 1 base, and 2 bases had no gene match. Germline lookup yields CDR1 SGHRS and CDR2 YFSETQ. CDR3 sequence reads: CASSLPGQGATGELFF. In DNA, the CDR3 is TGCGCCAGCAGCTTGCCGGGACAGGGGGCCACCGGGGAGCTGTTTTTT.

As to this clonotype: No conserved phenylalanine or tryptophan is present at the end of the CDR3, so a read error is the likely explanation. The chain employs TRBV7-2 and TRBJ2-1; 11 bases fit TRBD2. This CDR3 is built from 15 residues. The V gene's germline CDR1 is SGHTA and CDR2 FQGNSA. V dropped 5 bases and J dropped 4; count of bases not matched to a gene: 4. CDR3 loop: CASSQTSGSYNEQFL. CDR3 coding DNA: TGTGCCAGCAGCCAAACTAGCGGGAGTTACAATGAGCAGTTCCTC.

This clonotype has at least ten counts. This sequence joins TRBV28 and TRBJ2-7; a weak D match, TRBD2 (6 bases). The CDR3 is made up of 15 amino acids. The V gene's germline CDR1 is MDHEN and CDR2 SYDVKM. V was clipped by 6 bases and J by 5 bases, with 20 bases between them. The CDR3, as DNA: TGTGCCAGCAGGCCCTCGCGGGGCGGTTTCCACGAGCAGTACTTC. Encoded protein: CASRPSRGGFHEQYF.

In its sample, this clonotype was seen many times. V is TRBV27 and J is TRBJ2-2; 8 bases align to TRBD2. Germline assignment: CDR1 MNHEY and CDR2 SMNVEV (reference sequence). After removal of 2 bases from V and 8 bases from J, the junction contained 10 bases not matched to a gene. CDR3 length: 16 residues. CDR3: CASSLGGGRLVGELFF. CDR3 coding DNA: TGTGCCAGCAGTTTAGGCGGGGGGCGTCTAGTTGGGGAGCTGTTTTTT.

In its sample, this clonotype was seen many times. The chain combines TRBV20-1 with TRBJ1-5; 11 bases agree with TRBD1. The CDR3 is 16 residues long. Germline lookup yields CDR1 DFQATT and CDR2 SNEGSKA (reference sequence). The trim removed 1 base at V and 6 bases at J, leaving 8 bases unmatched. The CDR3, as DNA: TGCAGTGCTAGAGGGCGGACAGGGGGCGCGGTTCAGCCCCAGCATTTT. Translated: CSARGRTGGAVQPQHF.